These 7 T cell receptor beta chains were all obtained from the same sample, sequenced in a study of cytomegalovirus exposure and HLA in healthy donors. Vbeta (60) and Jbeta (13) primers were used in the PCR. Produced via immunoSEQ multiplex PCR; TCRdb's table is partial and in-frame only. The sample comprises 85,000 to 120,000 clones, 75% of which are singletons, and 2.5% to 3% rests with the top ten. Sequencing used PBMCs. All receptors derive from a male donor in good health and CMV-seropositive.

This clone has more than one count but fewer than ten. The CDR3 nucleotides are TGTGCCAGCAGCTTGGTGGCAGACACTGAAGCTTTCTTT. Translated: CASSLVADTEAFF. The rearrangement links TRBV5-5 to TRBJ1-1; D unresolved. The germline gives CDR1 SGHKS, CDR2 YYEKEE (reference sequence). Trimming left V 0 bases short and J 3 bases short, with 6 bases between. This CDR3 region has 13 residues.

CDR3 region: CASSRTHQETQYF. The CDR3 DNA reads as TGTGCCAGCAGTCGGACACATCAAGAGACCCAGTACTTC. This chain links TRBV6-6 with TRBJ2-5; D may be TRBD1 (5 bases). The CDR3 runs to 13 residues. Germline values: CDR1 MNHNY, CDR2 SVGAGI (reference sequence). V lost 5 bases and J lost 2, with 9 bases in between.

The V call is TRBV20-1, the J call TRBJ2-1; TRBD2 might be the D (6 bases). Trimming removed 1 base at V and 12 bases at J, with 10 bases between. The CDR3 has 11 amino acids. CDR1 DFQATT and CDR2 SNEGSKA come from the germline V gene (reference sequence). This CDR3 is CSARVEGGQFF. The CDR3 nucleotides are TGCAGTGCTAGAGTGGAGGGAGGGCAGTTCTTC.

The V gene is TRBV9, the J gene TRBJ2-7; 9 bases fit TRBD2. The CDR3 has 14 amino acids. The V segment lost 2 bases and the J segment 3 bases; nucleotides outside the gene matches: 3. The germline gives CDR1 SGDLS, CDR2 YYNGEE. CDR3 amino acids: CASSVGLANYEQYF. The CDR3 DNA reads as TGTGCCAGCAGCGTTGGACTAGCGAACTACGAGCAGTACTTC.

Comment on this clone: A junction boundary mismatches the germline segment, possibly from a read error. The V gene is TRBV29-1, the J gene TRBJ1-2; D is perhaps TRBD1 (5 bases). The CDR3 contains 13 residues. Germline CDR1 and CDR2: SQVTM and ANQGSEA. CDR3 in amino acids: CSVEDRGNYGYPF. The CDR3 DNA follows: TGCAGCGTTGAAGATCGGGGGAACTATGGCTACCCCTTC.

This chain joins TRBV29-1 and TRBJ2-7; the match to TRBD2 covers 7 bases. With 4 bases clipped from V and 5 bases from J, the junction kept 8 bases outside the gene matches. The CDR3 extends over 13 amino acids. Germline V gene data show CDR1 as SQVTM and CDR2 as ANQGSEA. In DNA, the CDR3 is TGCAGCGTTGCCCACGGCGGGAGCGACGAGCAGTACTTC. Its translation is CSVAHGGSDEQYF.

The genes are TRBV5-6 and TRBJ2-3, with D possibly matching TRBD1 (6 bases). Germline V gives CDR1 SGHDT, CDR2 YYEEEE. V lost 1 base to trimming and J lost 4 bases, with 25 bases between them. The CDR3 extends over 19 amino acids. The DNA for the CDR3 is TGTGCCAGCAGCTTGTTTAGCCAGGGGTTGACACACACATCAGATACGCAGTATTTT. Translated: CASSLFSQGLTHTSDTQYF.